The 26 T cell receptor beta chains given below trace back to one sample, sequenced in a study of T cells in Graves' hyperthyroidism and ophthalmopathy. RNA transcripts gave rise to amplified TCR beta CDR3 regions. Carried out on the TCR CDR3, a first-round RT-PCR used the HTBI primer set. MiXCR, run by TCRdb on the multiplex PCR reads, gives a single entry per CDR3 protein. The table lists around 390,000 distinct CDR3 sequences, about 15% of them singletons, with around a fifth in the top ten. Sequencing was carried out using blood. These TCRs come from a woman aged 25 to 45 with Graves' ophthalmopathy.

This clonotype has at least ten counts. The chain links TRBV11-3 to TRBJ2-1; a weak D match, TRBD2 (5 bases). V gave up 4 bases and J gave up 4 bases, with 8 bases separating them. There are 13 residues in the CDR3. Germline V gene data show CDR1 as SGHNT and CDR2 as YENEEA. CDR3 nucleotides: TGTGCCAGCAGCTCGACTAATTACAATGAGCAGTTCTTC. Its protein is CASSSTNYNEQFF.

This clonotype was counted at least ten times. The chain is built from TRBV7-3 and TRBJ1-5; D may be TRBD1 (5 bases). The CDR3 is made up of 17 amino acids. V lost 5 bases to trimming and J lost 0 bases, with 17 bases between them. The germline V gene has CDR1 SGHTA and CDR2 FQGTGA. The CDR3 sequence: CASSPTDMMGSNQPQHF. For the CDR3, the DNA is TGTGCCAGCAGCCCGACGGACATGATGGGTAGCAATCAGCCCCAGCATTTT.

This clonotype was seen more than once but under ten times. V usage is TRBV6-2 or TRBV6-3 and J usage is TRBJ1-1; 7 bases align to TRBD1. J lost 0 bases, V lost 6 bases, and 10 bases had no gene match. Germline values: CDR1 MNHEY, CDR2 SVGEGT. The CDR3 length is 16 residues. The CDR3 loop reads CASRTINTGVNTEAFF. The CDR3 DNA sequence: TGTGCCAGCAGAACAATAAATACAGGGGTGAACACTGAAGCTTTCTTT.

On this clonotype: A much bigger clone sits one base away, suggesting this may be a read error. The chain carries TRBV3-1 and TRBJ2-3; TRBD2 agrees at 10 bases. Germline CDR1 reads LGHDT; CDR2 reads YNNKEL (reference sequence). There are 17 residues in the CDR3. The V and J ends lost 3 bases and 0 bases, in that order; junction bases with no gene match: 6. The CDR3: CASSHLGLAESTDTQYF. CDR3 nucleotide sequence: TGTGCCAGCAGCCACTTAGGACTAGCGGAGAGCACAGATACGCAGTATTTT.

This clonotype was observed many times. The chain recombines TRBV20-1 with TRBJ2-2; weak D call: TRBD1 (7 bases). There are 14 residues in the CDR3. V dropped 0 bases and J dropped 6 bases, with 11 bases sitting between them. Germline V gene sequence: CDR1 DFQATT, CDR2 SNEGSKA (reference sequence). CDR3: CSARDPGGPGELFF. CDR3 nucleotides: TGCAGTGCTAGAGATCCAGGGGGGCCCGGGGAGCTGTTTTTT.

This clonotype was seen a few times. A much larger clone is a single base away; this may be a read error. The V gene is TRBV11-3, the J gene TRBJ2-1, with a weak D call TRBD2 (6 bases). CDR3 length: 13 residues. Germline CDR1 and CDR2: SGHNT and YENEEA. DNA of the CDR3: TGTGTCAGCAGCTCAAAGGTGGGGGGTGAGCAGTTCTTC. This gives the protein CVSSSKVGGEQFF.

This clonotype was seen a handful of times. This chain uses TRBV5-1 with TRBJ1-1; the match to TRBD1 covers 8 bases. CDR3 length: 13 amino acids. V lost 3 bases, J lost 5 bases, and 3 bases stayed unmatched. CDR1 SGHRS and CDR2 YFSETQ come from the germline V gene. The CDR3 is CASSSRQGTEAFF. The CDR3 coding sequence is TGCGCCAGCAGCTCCCGACAGGGGACTGAAGCTTTCTTT.

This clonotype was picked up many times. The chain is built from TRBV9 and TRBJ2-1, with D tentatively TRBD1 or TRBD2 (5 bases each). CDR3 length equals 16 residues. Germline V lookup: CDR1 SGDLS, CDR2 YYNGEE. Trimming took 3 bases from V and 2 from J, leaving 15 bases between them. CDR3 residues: CASSAAYQGAYNEQFF. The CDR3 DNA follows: TGTGCCAGCAGCGCTGCATACCAGGGAGCCTACAATGAGCAGTTCTTC.

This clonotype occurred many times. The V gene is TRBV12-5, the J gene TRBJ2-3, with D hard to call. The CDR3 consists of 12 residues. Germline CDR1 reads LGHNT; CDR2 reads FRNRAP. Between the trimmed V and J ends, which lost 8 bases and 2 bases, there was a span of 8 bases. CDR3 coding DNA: TGTGCTAGTACGACCGCCACAGATACGCAGTATTTT. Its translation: CASTTATDTQYF.

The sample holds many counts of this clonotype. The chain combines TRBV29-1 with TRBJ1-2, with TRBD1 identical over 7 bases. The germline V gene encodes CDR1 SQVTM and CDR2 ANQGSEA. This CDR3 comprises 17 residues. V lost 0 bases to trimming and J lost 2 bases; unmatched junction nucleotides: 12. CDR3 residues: CSVEDVPDDRVNYGYTF. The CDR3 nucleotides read TGCAGCGTTGAAGACGTTCCCGACGACAGGGTCAACTATGGCTACACCTTC.

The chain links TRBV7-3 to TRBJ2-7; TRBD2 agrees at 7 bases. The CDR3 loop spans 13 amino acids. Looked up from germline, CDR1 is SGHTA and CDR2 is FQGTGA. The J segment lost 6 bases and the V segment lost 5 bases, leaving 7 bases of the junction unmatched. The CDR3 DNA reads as TGTGCCAGCAGCCCGGGGGGACGGTCCGAGCAGTACTTC. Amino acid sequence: CASSPGGRSEQYF. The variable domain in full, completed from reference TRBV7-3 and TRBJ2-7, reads GAGVSQTPSNKVTEKGKYVELRCDPISGHTALYWYRQSLGQGPEFLIYFQGTGAADDSGLPNDRFFAVRPEGSVSTLKIQRTERGDSAVYLCASSPGGRSEQYFGPGTRLTVT.

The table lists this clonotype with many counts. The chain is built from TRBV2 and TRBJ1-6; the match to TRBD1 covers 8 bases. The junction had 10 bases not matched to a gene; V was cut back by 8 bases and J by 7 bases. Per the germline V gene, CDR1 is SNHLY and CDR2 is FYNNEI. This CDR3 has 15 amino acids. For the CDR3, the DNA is TGTGCCAGCCATCGTGACAGGGGAGGAAATTCACCCCTCCACTTT. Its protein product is CASHRDRGGNSPLHF.

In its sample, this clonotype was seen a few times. The CDR3: CASSEVVGGEQFF. For the CDR3, the DNA is TGCGCCAGCAGTGAGGTGGTGGGAGGGGAGCAGTTCTTC. This rearrangement joins TRBV10-1 to TRBJ2-1, with TRBD2 matching 7 bases. The germline V gene has CDR1 WNHNN and CDR2 SYGVQD (reference sequence). This CDR3 is built from 13 residues. Trimming cost V 2 bases and J 10 bases; bases outside gene matches: 5.

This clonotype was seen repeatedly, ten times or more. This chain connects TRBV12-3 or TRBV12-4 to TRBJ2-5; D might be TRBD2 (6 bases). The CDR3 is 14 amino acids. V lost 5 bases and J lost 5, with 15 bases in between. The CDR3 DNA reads TGTGCCAGCAGTCCGGGGGTGGGGCGGGAGACCCAGTACTTC. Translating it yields CASSPGVGRETQYF.

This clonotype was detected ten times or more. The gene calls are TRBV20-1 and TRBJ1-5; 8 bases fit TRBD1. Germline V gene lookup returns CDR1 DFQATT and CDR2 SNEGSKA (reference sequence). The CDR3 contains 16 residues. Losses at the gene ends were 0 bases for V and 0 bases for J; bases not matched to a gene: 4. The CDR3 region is CSARDRTGTSNQPQHF. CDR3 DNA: TGCAGTGCTAGAGACCGGACAGGGACTAGCAATCAGCCCCAGCATTTT.

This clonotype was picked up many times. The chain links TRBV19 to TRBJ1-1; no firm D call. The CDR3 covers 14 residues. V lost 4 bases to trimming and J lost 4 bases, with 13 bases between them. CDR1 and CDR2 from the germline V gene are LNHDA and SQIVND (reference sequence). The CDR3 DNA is TGTGCCAGTAGTACCCGAAATTATGTCACTGAAGCTTTCTTT. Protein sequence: CASSTRNYVTEAFF. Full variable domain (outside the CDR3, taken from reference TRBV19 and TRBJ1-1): DGGITQSPKYLFRKEGQNVTLSCEQNLNHDAMYWYRQDPGQGLRLIYYSQIVNDFQKGDIAEGYSVSREKKESFPLTVTSAQKNPTAFYLCASSTRNYVTEAFFGQGTRLTVV.

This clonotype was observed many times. CDR3 sequence: CASRNRQLYTDTQYF. DNA for the CDR3: TGTGCCAGCAGGAATAGACAGTTATACACAGATACGCAGTATTTT. The gene calls are TRBV6-1 and TRBJ2-3; D may be TRBD1 (5 bases). V was cut by 6 bases and J by 2 bases, with 15 bases left in between. Germline CDR1 is MNHNS and CDR2 is SASEGT. CDR3 length: 15 amino acids.

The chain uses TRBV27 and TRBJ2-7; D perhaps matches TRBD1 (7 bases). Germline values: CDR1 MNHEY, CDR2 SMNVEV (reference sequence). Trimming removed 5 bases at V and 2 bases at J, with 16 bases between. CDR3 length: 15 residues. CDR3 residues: CASSPHQGGTYEQYF. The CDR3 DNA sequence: TGTGCCAGCAGTCCCCACCAGGGGGGCACCTACGAGCAGTACTTC.

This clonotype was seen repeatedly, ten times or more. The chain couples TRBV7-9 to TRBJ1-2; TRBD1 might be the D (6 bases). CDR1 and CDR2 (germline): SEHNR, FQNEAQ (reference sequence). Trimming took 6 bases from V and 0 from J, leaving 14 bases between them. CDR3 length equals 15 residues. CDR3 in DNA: TGTGCCAGCAGTCTCGGGGGGGCAGCTAACTATGGCTACACCTTC. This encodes CASSLGGAANYGYTF.

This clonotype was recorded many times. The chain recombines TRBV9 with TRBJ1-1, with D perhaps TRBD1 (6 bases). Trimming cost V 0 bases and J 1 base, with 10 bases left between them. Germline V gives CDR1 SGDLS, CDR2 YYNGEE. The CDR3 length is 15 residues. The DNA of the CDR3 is TGTGCCAGCAGCGTAGGGGGGGCGAGGAACACTGAAGCTTTCTTT. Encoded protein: CASSVGGARNTEAFF.

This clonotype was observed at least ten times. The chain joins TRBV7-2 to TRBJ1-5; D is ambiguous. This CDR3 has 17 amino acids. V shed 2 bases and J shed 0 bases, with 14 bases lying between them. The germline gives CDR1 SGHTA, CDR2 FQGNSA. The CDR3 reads CASSLSVAAYSNQPQHF. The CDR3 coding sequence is TGTGCCAGCAGCTTATCGGTTGCAGCATATAGCAATCAGCCCCAGCATTTT.

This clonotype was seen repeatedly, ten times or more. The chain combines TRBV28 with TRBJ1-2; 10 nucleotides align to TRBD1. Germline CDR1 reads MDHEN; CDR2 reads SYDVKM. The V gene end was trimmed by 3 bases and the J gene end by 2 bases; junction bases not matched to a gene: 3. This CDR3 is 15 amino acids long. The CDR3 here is CASSFDRGRNYGYTF. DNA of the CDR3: TGTGCCAGCAGTTTCGACAGGGGGCGGAACTATGGCTACACCTTC.

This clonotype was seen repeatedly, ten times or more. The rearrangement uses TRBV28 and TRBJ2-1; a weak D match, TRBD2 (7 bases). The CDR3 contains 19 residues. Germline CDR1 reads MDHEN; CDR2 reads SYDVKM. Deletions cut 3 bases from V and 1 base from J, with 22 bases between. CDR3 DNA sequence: TGTGCCAGCAGTTTGGGGGGGGAAATCGGACAGCAATCCTACAATGAGCAGTTCTTC. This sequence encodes CASSLGGEIGQQSYNEQFF.

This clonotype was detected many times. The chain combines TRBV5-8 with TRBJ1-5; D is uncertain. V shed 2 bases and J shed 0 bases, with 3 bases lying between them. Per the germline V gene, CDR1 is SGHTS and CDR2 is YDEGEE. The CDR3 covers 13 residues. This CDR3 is CASSFDSNQPQHF. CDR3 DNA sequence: TGTGCCAGCAGCTTCGATAGCAATCAGCCCCAGCATTTT.

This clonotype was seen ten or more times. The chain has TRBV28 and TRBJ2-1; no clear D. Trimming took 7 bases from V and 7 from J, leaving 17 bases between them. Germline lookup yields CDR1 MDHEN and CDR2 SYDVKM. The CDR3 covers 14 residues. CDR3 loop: CASNLSNLRNEQFF. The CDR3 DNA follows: TGTGCCAGCAATCTGTCCAACCTCAGAAATGAGCAGTTCTTC.

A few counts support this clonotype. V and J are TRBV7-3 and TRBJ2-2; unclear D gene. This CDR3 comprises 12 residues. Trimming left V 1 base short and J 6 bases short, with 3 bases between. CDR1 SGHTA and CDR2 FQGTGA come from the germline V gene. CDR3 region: CASSLSPGELFF. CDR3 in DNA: TGTGCCAGCAGCTTAAGCCCCGGGGAGCTGTTTTTT.